The rows below give T cell receptor beta chains drawn from one sample of a study of T cells in Graves' hyperthyroidism and ophthalmopathy. TCRdb processed the multiplex PCR reads anew with MiXCR; each CDR3 protein has one entry. The sample contains over 700,000 distinct CDR3 sequences, approximately 19% of which appear only once. The sequencing sample was made of blood. The receptor source for this set is a woman aged 45 to 65 with Graves' hyperthyroidism that later progressed to Graves' ophthalmopathy. Each CDR3 is given with its conserved first and last residue. Fields, in order: D gene, V gene, J gene, clone size, CDR3 DNA, CDR3 protein. A D gene is named only where the DNA matches it firmly. Rows may omit the clone size; those that give it use once, few, many or a size class.

NA	TRBV19	TRBJ1-1	many	TGTGCCAGTAGTGTGTTGGACAAACACTCGAACACTGAAGCTTTCTTT	CASSVLDKHSNTEAFF
NA	TRBV3-1	TRBJ2-5	few	TGTGCCAGCAGCCCGACTTGGCAAGAGACCCAGTACTTC	CASSPTWQETQYF
NA	TRBV20-1	TRBJ1-2	NA	TGCAGTGCTAGAGTAGAGGGAGGCTATGGCTACACCTTC	CSARVEGGYGYTF
TRBD1	TRBV7-9	TRBJ1-1	NA	TGTGCCAGCAGCTCCGGACAGGGGATTCGGCCAGGGACTGAAGCTTTCTTT	CASSSGQGIRPGTEAFF
NA	TRBV5-1	TRBJ2-2	NA	TGCGCCAGCAGCTTGGTTGCCAAGAACACCGGGGAGCTGTTTTTT	CASSLVAKNTGELFF
TRBD2	TRBV3-1	TRBJ2-1	many	TGTGCCAGCAGGGGCGGGGGGGCCTCCTACAATGAGCAGTTCTTC	CASRGGGASYNEQFF
NA	TRBV6-1	TRBJ1-4	NA	TGTGCCAGCAGCCAGGGGAGCCTAATTGAAAAACTGTTTTTT	CASSQGSLIEKLFF
NA	TRBV24-1	TRBJ1-1	many	TGTGCCACCAGTCAAAGGGGGAACACTGAAGCTTTCTTT	CATSQRGNTEAFF
NA	TRBV20-1	TRBJ2-1	many	TGCAGTGCTAGTGCTCTCGGCAGGGCAGACAATGAGCAGTTCTTC	CSASALGRADNEQFF
TRBD1	TRBV20-1	TRBJ1-1	few	TGCAGTGCTAGAGGGACAGGGAACATGAACACTGAAGCTTTCTTT	CSARGTGNMNTEAFF
NA	TRBV20-1	TRBJ2-1	few	TGCAGTGCCGACCGGTCACAAATCTCCTACAATGAGCAGTTCTTC	CSADRSQISYNEQFF
NA	TRBV6-2/TRBV6-3	TRBJ1-5	NA	TGTGCCAGCAGTTCCTTCATAGATAGCAATCAGCCCCAGCATTTT	CASSSFIDSNQPQHF
NA	TRBV5-1	TRBJ1-1	NA	TGCGCCAGCAGCGCGATCCTTTCTAGGGGCACTGAAGCTTTCTTT	CASSAILSRGTEAFF
NA	TRBV6-2/TRBV6-3	TRBJ1-1	NA	TGTGCCAGCAGTTCACCGTCCGGGGACCACCCTGAAGCTTTCTTT	CASSSPSGDHPEAFF